Listed here is a single TCR beta chain. The data originate from a study of control samples from healthy donors and cancer patients. Sequenced by immunoSEQ multiplex PCR; TCRdb stores in-frame clones only, minus some. The sample lists roughly 100,000 clones; roughly 85% were seen once. The sample was blood. The TCR was taken from a woman aged 45-60 years in good health.

The CDR3, as DNA: TGTGCCAGTAGCACTGGAAGCTACGAGCAGTACTTC. This sequence encodes CASSTGSYEQYF. The chain has TRBV19 and TRBJ2-7; D gene uncertain. Looked up from germline, CDR1 is LNHDA and CDR2 is SQIVND (reference sequence). V was pared by 6 bases and J by 3 bases, with 9 bases between. The CDR3 runs to 12 residues.